The 24 T cell receptor beta chains below come from one sample, sequenced in a study of chemoradiotherapy in HPV16-positive cancers. The protocol was immunoSEQ multiplex PCR, while the TCRdb copy is restricted to in-frame clones and leaves out a portion. The sample consists of tens of thousands of clones, roughly 80% of them appearing once. Specimen: blood, collected from a patient who underwent chemoradiotherapy. The source is a human donor with HPV-associated anogenital cancer.

The chain combines TRBV5-1 with TRBJ2-3; 10 positions match TRBD2. The CDR3 contains 17 residues. V was clipped by 0 bases and J by 5 bases; unmatched bases: 9. Germline CDR1 SGHRS, CDR2 YFSETQ. The CDR3 loop reads CASSLGPGLATGDTQYF. The CDR3 DNA reads as TGCGCCAGCAGCTTGGGCCCGGGACTAGCGACCGGAGATACGCAGTATTTT.

The chain recombines TRBV27 with TRBJ1-5; D possibly corresponds to TRBD1 (6 bases). Trimming cost V 6 bases and J 5 bases, with 14 bases left between them. The CDR3 consists of 14 residues. Germline loops: CDR1 MNHEY, CDR2 SMNVEV (reference sequence). This CDR3 reads CASSPQGGHQPQHF. The CDR3, as DNA: TGTGCCAGCAGCCCACAGGGAGGTCATCAGCCCCAGCATTTT.

The gene calls are TRBV30 and TRBJ1-2; TRBD1 might be the D (5 bases). The CDR3 loop spans 15 amino acids. Trimming took 0 bases from V and 1 from J, leaving 12 bases between them. Germline assignment: CDR1 GTSNPN and CDR2 SVGIG (reference sequence). The CDR3 spells CAWSVRGRSNYGYTF. The CDR3 DNA is TGTGCCTGGAGTGTACGGGGCAGGAGTAACTATGGCTACACCTTC.

The gene calls are TRBV7-3 and TRBJ1-2; 9 bases map to TRBD1. The V gene's germline CDR1 is SGHTA and CDR2 FQGTGA. CDR3 length equals 16 residues. With V trimmed by 2 bases and J by 6 bases, 10 bases remained unmatched. DNA for the CDR3: TGTGCCAGCAGCTTAGCTGGGGGGACAGGGAAAAATGGCTACACCTTC. This codes for CASSLAGGTGKNGYTF.

The sample holds a few counts of this clone. The V gene is TRBV6-5, the J gene TRBJ1-4, with D possibly matching TRBD1 (5 bases). Trimming stripped 6 bases from V and 13 bases from J, with 18 bases between. Per the germline V gene, CDR1 is MNHEY and CDR2 is SVGAGI. The CDR3 covers 13 residues. CDR3 nucleotide sequence: TGTGCCAGCAGGACCGGGACCCTAGGGCCACTGTTTTTT. Translation gives CASRTGTLGPLFF.

The chain links TRBV6-1 to TRBJ2-3, with D possibly matching TRBD2 (6 bases). Germline lookup yields CDR1 MNHNS and CDR2 SASEGT. V was trimmed by 8 bases and J by 1 base, leaving 10 bases between them. The CDR3 loop spans 13 amino acids. CDR3 sequence reads: CASPSEGTDTQYF. For the CDR3, the DNA is TGTGCCAGCCCTAGCGAAGGCACAGATACGCAGTATTTT.

The rearrangement uses TRBV6-1 and TRBJ2-7; no clear D. CDR1 and CDR2 from the germline V gene are MNHNS and SASEGT. V lost 1 base to trimming and J lost 5 bases, with 6 bases between them. CDR3 length: 12 amino acids. The CDR3 is CASSEGLNEQYV. CDR3 bases: TGTGCCAGCAGTGAAGGCCTTAACGAGCAGTACGTC.

This sequence joins TRBV5-6 and TRBJ2-7; weak D call: TRBD2 (6 bases). CDR1 and CDR2 (germline): SGHDT, YYEEEE. The CDR3 totals 12 residues. With 2 bases removed from V and 7 bases from J, the gap between germline ends came to 10 bases. CDR3 residues: CASSFGAGEQYV. The CDR3 bases are TGTGCCAGCAGCTTTGGCGCGGGGGAGCAGTACGTC.

The gene calls are TRBV15 and TRBJ1-2, with a weak D call TRBD1 (5 bases). V gave up 0 bases and J gave up 7 bases, with 12 bases separating them. This CDR3 spans 14 amino acids. Germline V gene data show CDR1 as LNHNV and CDR2 as YYDKDF (reference sequence). CDR3 in amino acids: CATSRDQGYSGYTF. The CDR3 DNA reads TGTGCCACCAGCAGAGATCAGGGTTATTCTGGCTACACCTTC.

The chain employs TRBV7-9 and TRBJ2-3; the match to TRBD2 covers 10 bases. CDR1 and CDR2 from the germline V gene are SEHNR and FQNEAQ (reference sequence). V was pared by 5 bases and J by 4 bases, with 3 bases of the junction left unmatched. The CDR3 extends over 14 amino acids. For the CDR3, the DNA is TGTGCCAGCAGCACCGGGACTAGCGCAGATACGCAGTATTTT. Its translation is CASSTGTSADTQYF.

This clone was recorded only once. The chain combines TRBV5-5 with TRBJ1-2; weak D call: TRBD1 (6 bases). Per germline, CDR1 SGHKS and CDR2 YYEKEE (reference sequence). This CDR3 contains 14 residues. Trimming took 4 bases from V and 1 from J, leaving 11 bases between them. This chain's CDR3 is CASSVWTDNYGYTF. The CDR3 nucleotides are TGTGCCAGCAGCGTGTGGACAGATAACTATGGCTACACCTTC.

The sample holds a few counts of this clone. The chain is built from TRBV5-8 and TRBJ1-6; D unclear. Germline values: CDR1 SGHTS, CDR2 YDEGEE. CDR3 length: 16 residues. V dropped 1 base and J dropped 6 bases, with 14 bases sitting between them. The CDR3 reads CASSLYRTDSNSPLHF. The CDR3 DNA reads as TGTGCCAGCAGCTTGTACCGAACAGATTCTAATTCACCCCTCCACTTT. Complete variable domain (other parts from reference TRBV5-8 and TRBJ1-6): EAGVTQSPTHLIKTRGQQATLRCSPISGHTSVYWYQQALGLGLQFLLWYDEGEERNRGNFPPRFSGRQFPNYSSELNVNALELEDSALYLCASSLYRTDSNSPLHFGNGTRLTVT.

The rearrangement links TRBV2 to TRBJ2-1; 14 nucleotides align to TRBD2. The CDR3 totals 19 residues. Per germline, CDR1 SNHLY and CDR2 FYNNEI. After removal of 7 bases from V and 8 bases from J, the junction contained 19 bases not matched to a gene. The CDR3 loop is CASTEGPGTSGGFPDEQFF. The CDR3 bases are TGTGCCAGCACCGAAGGCCCCGGGACTAGCGGGGGCTTCCCTGATGAGCAGTTCTTC.

V usage is TRBV6-5 and J usage is TRBJ2-3; 8 bases map to TRBD2. Germline assignment: CDR1 MNHEY and CDR2 SVGAGI. The trim removed 7 bases at V and 2 bases at J, leaving 5 bases unmatched. CDR3 size: 14 residues. For the CDR3, the DNA is TGTGCCAGCAACCAGCGGGGGTCCACAGATACGCAGTATTTT. Translating gives CASNQRGSTDTQYF.

Written as DNA, the CDR3 is TGTGCCAGCAGTTACGGCCGGGACAGGGGGACCGGGGAGCTGTTTTTT. Protein sequence: CASSYGRDRGTGELFF. The rearrangement joins TRBV6-6 to TRBJ2-2; 11 bases match TRBD1. The CDR3 contains 16 residues. Germline CDR1 MNHNY, CDR2 SVGAGI (reference sequence). Losses at the gene ends were 2 bases for V and 5 bases for J; bases not matched to a gene: 4.

The V call is TRBV27, the J call TRBJ1-2; D is unresolved. The CDR3 loop spans 13 amino acids. Deletions cut 3 bases from V and 7 bases from J, with 12 bases between. The V gene's germline CDR1 is MNHEY and CDR2 SMNVEV (reference sequence). The CDR3 DNA sequence: TGTGCCAGCAGTTTCTCGAGTGGTGGTGGCTACACCTTC. Its protein is CASSFSSGGGYTF.

This clone was seen just once. The chain recombines TRBV25-1 with TRBJ1-1, with a tentative D call TRBD1 (5 bases). This CDR3 is 15 amino acids long. Between the trimmed V and J ends, which lost 1 base and 2 bases, there was a span of 11 bases. From germline, CDR1 is MGHDK and CDR2 SYGVNS. CDR3 loop: CASSEWGRENTEAFF. The CDR3 DNA sequence: TGTGCCAGCAGTGAATGGGGCAGGGAAAACACTGAAGCTTTCTTT.

The V gene is TRBV19, the J gene TRBJ1-2; TRBD1 matches 8 bases. Trimming at V came to 8 bases and at J to 5 bases, leaving 7 bases not matched to a gene. The length of the CDR3 is 13 residues. Germline-derived CDR1 and CDR2 are LNHDA and SQIVND (reference sequence). As DNA, the CDR3 is TGTGCCAGTGAGGATAGACAGGGGTATGGCTACACCTTC. Amino acid sequence: CASEDRQGYGYTF.

The rearrangement links TRBV27 to TRBJ1-1; TRBD1 matches 7 bases. The J segment lost 6 bases and the V segment lost 4 bases, leaving 8 bases of the junction unmatched. This CDR3 region has 14 residues. Germline V gene data show CDR1 as MNHEY and CDR2 as SMNVEV (reference sequence). The CDR3 coding sequence is TGTGCCAGCAGTTCGGTTCCCGGGACAGCTGAAGCTTTCTTT. Translating gives CASSSVPGTAEAFF.

The J gene is TRBJ2-5, the V gene TRBV11-2; 12 bases line up with TRBD2. This CDR3 has 17 amino acids. V lost 5 bases and J lost 5; bases outside the gene matches: 12. Germline CDR1 reads SGHAT; CDR2 reads FQNNGV. CDR3 in DNA: TGTGCCAGCAGCCCTCTAGCGGGGGGGCTTCCTCGGGAGACCCAGTACTTC. This translates into CASSPLAGGLPRETQYF.

The rearrangement joins TRBV5-4 to TRBJ1-1; a possible D gene is TRBD1 (6 bases). CDR1 is SGHNT and CDR2 is YYREEE in the germline V gene (reference sequence). V was clipped by 6 bases and J by 5 bases, with 17 bases between them. The CDR3 sequence is 14 residues long. CDR3: CASTVNRDATEAFF. For the CDR3, the DNA is TGTGCCAGCACCGTAAACAGGGACGCGACTGAAGCTTTCTTT.

V usage is TRBV18 and J usage is TRBJ1-4; no definite D call. With 8 bases removed from V and 0 bases from J, the gap between germline ends came to 22 bases. Looked up from germline, CDR1 is KGHSH and CDR2 is LQKENI. The CDR3 covers 18 residues. The chain's CDR3 is CASPSRTPDRATNEKLFF. The DNA for the CDR3 is TGTGCCAGCCCAAGCCGGACGCCGGACCGGGCAACTAATGAAAAACTGTTTTTT.

The rearrangement joins TRBV11-1 to TRBJ2-7; D is uncertain. The V gene lost 1 base and the J gene lost 0 bases, with 16 bases spanning the gap. The CDR3 runs 17 residues. Germline CDR1 SGHAT, CDR2 FQDESV (reference sequence). CDR3 bases: TGTGCCAGCAGCTTAGACCTCCCAGATACTTACTCCTACGAGCAGTACTTC. It yields the protein CASSLDLPDTYSYEQYF.

The gene calls are TRBV7-3 and TRBJ2-5, with a tentative D call TRBD1 (7 bases). V was shortened by 4 bases and J by 6 bases, with 12 bases between the two germline ends. The V gene's germline CDR1 is SGHTA and CDR2 FQGTGA. There are 13 residues in the CDR3. Here the CDR3 DNA reads TGTGCCAGCAGCTACCAGGGGGGACAGACCCAGTACTTC. It yields the protein CASSYQGGQTQYF.